These 7 T cell receptor beta chains came from one sample sequenced in a study of TIL therapy for anti-PD-1-resistant metastatic lung cancer. Sequencing used immunoSEQ v3. Method: immunoSEQ multiplex PCR; TCRdb's copy keeps in-frame clones and lacks some. The table records tens of thousands of clones, around 63% of them present only once. Time point denoted: pre-treatment sample, taken before nivolumab and TIL therapy. The specimen was blood, collected at baseline. These TCRs come from a person aged 25-80 years with non-small cell lung cancer.

In this sample, this clone turned up a few times. This chain joins TRBV2 and TRBJ2-7; 12 nucleotides align to TRBD2. The germline V gene encodes CDR1 SNHLY and CDR2 FYNNEI. CDR3 length equals 14 residues. The V segment lost 4 bases and the J segment 6 bases; nucleotides outside the gene matches: 4. As DNA, the CDR3 is TGTGCCAGCAGTGTGCCTAGCGGGAGGGTCGAGCAGTACTTC. This translates into CASSVPSGRVEQYF.

This clone was counted a few times. This CDR3 is CAWSGDDYGYTF. DNA for the CDR3: TGTGCCTGGAGTGGGGATGACTATGGCTACACCTTC. The chain uses TRBV30 and TRBJ1-2, with D unclear. The CDR3 has 12 amino acids. Trimming took off 1 base at V and 3 bases at J, with 6 bases between the two ends. CDR1 GTSNPN and CDR2 SVGIG come from the germline V gene (reference sequence).

The chain recombines TRBV2 with TRBJ2-7; a possible D gene is TRBD2 (6 bases). This CDR3 comprises 12 residues. Germline values: CDR1 SNHLY, CDR2 FYNNEI. Trimming took off 7 bases at V and 6 bases at J, with 13 bases between the two ends. In DNA form, the CDR3 reads TGTGCCAGCACCTCCACAGCGGGCGAGCAGTACTTC. It encodes CASTSTAGEQYF.

This clone was counted a few times. The chain links TRBV6-5 to TRBJ2-2, with D uncertain. The germline CDR1 and CDR2 sequences are MNHEY and SVGAGI. This CDR3 contains 15 residues. V was trimmed by 2 bases and J by 3 bases, leaving 10 bases between them. The CDR3 spells CASSYLGRYTGELFF. CDR3 nucleotide sequence: TGTGCCAGCAGTTACCTGGGCAGGTACACCGGGGAGCTGTTTTTT.

This clone was seen just once. The V call is TRBV11-2, the J call TRBJ2-2; a possible D gene is TRBD1 (7 bases). Trimming cost V 9 bases and J 5 bases, with 22 bases left between them. This CDR3 has 16 residues. Germline V gene lookup returns CDR1 SGHAT and CDR2 FQNNGV. CDR3 protein: CASLSGAGGITGELFF. The CDR3 DNA is TGTGCCAGTCTAAGTGGGGCAGGGGGGATTACCGGGGAGCTGTTTTTT.

This clone turned up a few times. The V call is TRBV5-4, the J call TRBJ1-4, with D possibly TRBD1 on 6 matching bases. From germline, CDR1 is SGHNT and CDR2 YYREEE (reference sequence). The CDR3 covers 16 residues. V lost 4 bases, J lost 5 bases, and 18 bases lay in between. CDR3 protein: CASSRLLGGRNEKLFF. CDR3 bases: TGTGCCAGCAGCAGACTGTTAGGGGGGCGGAATGAAAAACTGTTTTTT.

This chain links TRBV4-2 with TRBJ2-7; TRBD1 matches at 9 bases. Per germline, CDR1 LGHNA and CDR2 YNFKEQ. The CDR3 is 15 residues long. V was pared by 2 bases and J by 6 bases, with 8 bases of the junction left unmatched. The CDR3 DNA reads TGTGCCAGCAGCCAATGGGACAGGGAGCAAGGCGAGCAGTACTTC. Encoded protein: CASSQWDREQGEQYF.